This TCR beta chain was sequenced during a study of shared clonotypes between healthy human individuals. Method: immunoSEQ multiplex PCR; TCRdb's copy keeps in-frame clones and lacks some. Found here are roughly 2.5 million clones, 90% to 95% of them singletons; the top ten hold roughly 0.14%. The CDR3 totals 14 residues. Trimming took 6 bases from V and 5 from J; bases not matched to a gene: 6. The V gene's germline CDR1 is MNHNY and CDR2 SVGAGI (reference sequence). The chain links TRBV6-6 to TRBJ2-5; 10 bases match TRBD2. Material: naive CD4+ T cells sorted from blood. Subset indicated: CD45RA+ positively selected. The source is a man between 18 and 35 years old in good health. CDR3 region: CASREREGFETQYF. In DNA, the CDR3 is TGTGCCAGCAGGGAGCGGGAGGGCTTCGAGACCCAGTACTTC.